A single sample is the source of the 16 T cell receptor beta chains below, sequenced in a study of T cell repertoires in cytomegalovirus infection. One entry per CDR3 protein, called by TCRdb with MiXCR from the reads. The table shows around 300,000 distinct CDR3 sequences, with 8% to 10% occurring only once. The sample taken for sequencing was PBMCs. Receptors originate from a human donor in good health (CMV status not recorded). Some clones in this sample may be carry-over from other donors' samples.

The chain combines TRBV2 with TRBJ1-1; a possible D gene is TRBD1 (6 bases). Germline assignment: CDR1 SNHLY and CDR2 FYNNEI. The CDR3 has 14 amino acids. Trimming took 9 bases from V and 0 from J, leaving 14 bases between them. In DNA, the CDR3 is TGTGCCAGTACGCGACAGGCAATGAACACTGAAGCTTTCTTT. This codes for CASTRQAMNTEAFF.

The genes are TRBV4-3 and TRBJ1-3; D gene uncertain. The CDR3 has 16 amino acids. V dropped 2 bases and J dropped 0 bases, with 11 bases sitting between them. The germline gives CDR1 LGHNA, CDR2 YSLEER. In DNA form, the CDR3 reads TGCGCCAGCAGCCAAAAAGGTTTGCACTCTGGAAACACCATATATTTT. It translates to CASSQKGLHSGNTIYF.

The CDR3 DNA follows: TGTGCCAGCAGTTACTCGAAACGAACAGGGAAATACGAGCAGTACTTC. This encodes CASSYSKRTGKYEQYF. The V call is TRBV6-2 or TRBV6-3, the J call TRBJ2-7; D is perhaps TRBD1 (6 bases). The CDR3 spans 16 residues. The germline V and J ends were trimmed by 0 bases and 4 bases, with 16 bases remaining between them. The germline V gene encodes CDR1 MNHEY and CDR2 SVGEGT.

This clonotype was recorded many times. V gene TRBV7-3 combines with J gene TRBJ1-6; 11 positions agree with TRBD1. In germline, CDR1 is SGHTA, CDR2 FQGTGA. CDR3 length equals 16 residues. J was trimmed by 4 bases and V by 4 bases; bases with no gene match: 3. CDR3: CASSSGQGAYNSPLHF. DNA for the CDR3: TGTGCCAGCAGCTCCGGACAGGGGGCGTATAATTCACCCCTCCACTTT.

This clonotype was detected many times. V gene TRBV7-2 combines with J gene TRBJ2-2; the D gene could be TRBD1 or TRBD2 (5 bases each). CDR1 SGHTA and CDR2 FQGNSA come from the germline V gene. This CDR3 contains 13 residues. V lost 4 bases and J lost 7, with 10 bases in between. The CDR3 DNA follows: TGTGCCAGCAGCTCCTGGGGGAGCGGGGAGCTGTTTTTT. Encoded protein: CASSSWGSGELFF.

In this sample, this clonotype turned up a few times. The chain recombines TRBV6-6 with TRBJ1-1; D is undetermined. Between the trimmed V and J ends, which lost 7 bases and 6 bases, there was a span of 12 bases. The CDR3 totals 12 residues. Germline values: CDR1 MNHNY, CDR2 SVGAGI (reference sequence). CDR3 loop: CASISRVPEAFF. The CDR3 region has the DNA TGTGCCAGCATTTCCCGGGTTCCTGAAGCTTTCTTT.

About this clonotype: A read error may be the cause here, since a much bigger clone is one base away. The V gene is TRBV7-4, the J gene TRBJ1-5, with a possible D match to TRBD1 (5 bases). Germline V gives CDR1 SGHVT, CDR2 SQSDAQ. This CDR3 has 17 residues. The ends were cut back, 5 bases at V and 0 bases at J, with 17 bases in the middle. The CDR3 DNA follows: TGTGCCAGCAGCCCGGGGGACCGACTCTGTAGCAATCAGCCCCAGCATTTT. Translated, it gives CASSPGDRLCSNQPQHF.

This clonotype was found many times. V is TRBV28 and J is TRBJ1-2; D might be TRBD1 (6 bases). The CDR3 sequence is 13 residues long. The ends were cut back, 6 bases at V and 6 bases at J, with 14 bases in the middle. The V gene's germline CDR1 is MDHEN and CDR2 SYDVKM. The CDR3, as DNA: TGTGCCAGCAGCCAAACGAAGGGGGATGGCTACACCTTC. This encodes CASSQTKGDGYTF.

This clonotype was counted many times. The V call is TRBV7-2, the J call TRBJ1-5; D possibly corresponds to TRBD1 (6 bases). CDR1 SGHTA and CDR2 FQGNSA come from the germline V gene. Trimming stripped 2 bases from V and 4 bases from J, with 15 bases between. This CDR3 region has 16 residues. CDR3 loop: CASSLLGAGTNQPQHF. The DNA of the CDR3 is TGTGCCAGCAGCTTACTCGGGGCAGGGACAAATCAGCCCCAGCATTTT. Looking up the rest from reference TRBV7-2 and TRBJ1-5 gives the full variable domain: GAGVSQSPSNKVTEKGKDVELRCDPISGHTALYWYRQSLGQGLEFLIYFQGNSAPDKSGLPSDRFSAERTGGSVSTLTIQRTQQEDSAVYLCASSLLGAGTNQPQHFGDGTRLSIL.

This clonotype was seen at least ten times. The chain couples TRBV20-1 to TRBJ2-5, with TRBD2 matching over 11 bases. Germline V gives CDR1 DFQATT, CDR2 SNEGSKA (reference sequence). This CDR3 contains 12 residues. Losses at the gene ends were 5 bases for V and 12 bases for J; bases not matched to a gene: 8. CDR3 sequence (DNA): TGCAGTGCTGTCGGGACTAGCGGAACCAAGTACTTC. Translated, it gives CSAVGTSGTKYF.

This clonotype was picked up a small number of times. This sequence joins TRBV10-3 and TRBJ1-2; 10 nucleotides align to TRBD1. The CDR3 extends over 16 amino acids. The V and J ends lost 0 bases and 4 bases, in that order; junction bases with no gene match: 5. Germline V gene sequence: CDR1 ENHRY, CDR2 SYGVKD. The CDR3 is CAISESRGQGIYGYTF. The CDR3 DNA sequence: TGTGCCATCAGTGAGTCGCGGGGACAGGGGATCTATGGCTACACCTTC.

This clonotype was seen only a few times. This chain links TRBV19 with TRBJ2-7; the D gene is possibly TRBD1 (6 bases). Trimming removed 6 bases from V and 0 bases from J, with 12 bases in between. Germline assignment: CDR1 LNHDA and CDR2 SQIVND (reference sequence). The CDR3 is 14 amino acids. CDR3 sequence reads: CASSRQVSSYEQYF. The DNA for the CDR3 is TGTGCCAGTAGCCGACAGGTTAGCTCCTACGAGCAGTACTTC.

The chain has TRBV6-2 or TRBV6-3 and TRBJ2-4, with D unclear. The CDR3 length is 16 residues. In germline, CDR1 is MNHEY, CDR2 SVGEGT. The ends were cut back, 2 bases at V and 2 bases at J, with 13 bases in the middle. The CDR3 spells CASSYAASRTKNIQYF. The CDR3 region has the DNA TGTGCCAGCAGTTACGCCGCCTCGAGGACCAAAAACATTCAGTACTTC.

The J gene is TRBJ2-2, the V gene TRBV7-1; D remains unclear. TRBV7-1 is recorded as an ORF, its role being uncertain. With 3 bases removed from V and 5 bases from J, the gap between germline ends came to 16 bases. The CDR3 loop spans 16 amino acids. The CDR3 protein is CASSSQGGLRTGELFF. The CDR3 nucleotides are TGTGCCAGCAGCTCCCAAGGCGGCTTAAGAACCGGGGAGCTGTTTTTT.

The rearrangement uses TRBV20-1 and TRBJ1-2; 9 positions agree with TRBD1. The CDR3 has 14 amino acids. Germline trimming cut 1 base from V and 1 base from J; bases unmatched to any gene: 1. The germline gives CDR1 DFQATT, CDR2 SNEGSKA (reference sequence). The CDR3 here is CSARGDRVNYGYTF. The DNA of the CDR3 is TGCAGTGCTAGAGGGGACAGGGTTAACTATGGCTACACCTTC.

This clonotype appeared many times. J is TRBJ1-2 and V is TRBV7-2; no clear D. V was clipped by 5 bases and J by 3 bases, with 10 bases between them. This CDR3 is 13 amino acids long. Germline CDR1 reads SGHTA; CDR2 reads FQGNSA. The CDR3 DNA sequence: TGTGCCAGCAGCCCCTCCCCATACTATGGCTACACCTTC. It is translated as CASSPSPYYGYTF. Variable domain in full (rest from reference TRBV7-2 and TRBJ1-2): GAGVSQSPSNKVTEKGKDVELRCDPISGHTALYWYRQSLGQGLEFLIYFQGNSAPDKSGLPSDRFSAERTGGSVSTLTIQRTQQEDSAVYLCASSPSPYYGYTFGSGTRLTVV.